What follows is one T cell receptor (beta chain) and its context. Its antigen remains unidentified. The data derive from a study of follicular helper T cells after annual influenza vaccination. Study-level findings and limits: Most later recoveries of Day 7 ICOS+CD38+ clones were ICOS-CD38- cTfh.

As to time point: 2014-2015 season, 7 days after vaccination. Sorted cTfh were non-naive CD4+CXCR5+PD-1+, either ICOS+CD38+ or ICOS-CD38-. Sequencing was performed with immunoSEQ multiplex PCR; in TCRdb, only in-frame clones are kept and a portion is missing. The sample consists of some 1,300 clones, approximately 70% of them appearing once. The CDR3 extends over 12 amino acids. V was pared by 0 bases and J by 8 bases, with 6 bases between. Germline CDR1 is SGHRS and CDR2 is YFSETQ. Sequences were derived from CXCR5+ CD38+ circulating T follicular helper cells from blood, sampled 7 days after influenza vaccination. Specified subset: circulating Tfh, non-naive CD4+CXCR5+PD-1+ (ICOS+CD38+ or ICOS-CD38-). V is TRBV5-1 and J is TRBJ2-4; tentative D call: TRBD2 (6 bases). This clonotype was obtained from an adult who received the influenza vaccine. The chain's CDR3 is CASSLGEDIQYF. For the CDR3, the DNA is TGCGCCAGCAGCTTGGGGGAGGACATTCAGTACTTC.